This T cell receptor beta chain was sequenced for a study of beta chain features in type 1 diabetes. Across the study: Patients looked much like healthy donors when it came to age, gender and cell yields.

The sequenced template was cDNA made from the entire isolated RNA. Assay: immunoSEQ multiplex PCR; the TCRdb copy retains only in-frame clones and omits some. The sample lists 400,000 or so clones; over 8.5% were seen once. To note about this clone: Its antigen is unknown.

Study-level points and caveats: When Type 1 diabetes patients were examined, their TCRB CDR3s proved moderately but significantly shorter in all four CD4+ subsets.

CD4+ naive, central memory, regulatory and stem cell-like memory cells were sorted via CD45RO/CCR7/CD25/CD127/CD95/CD27. This CDR3 comprises 18 residues. Trimming stripped 6 bases from V and 1 base from J, with 25 bases between. From germline, CDR1 is KGHSH and CDR2 LQKENI. V usage is TRBV18 and J usage is TRBJ2-7, with no clear D. Sequencing input: central memory CD4+ T cells from blood. This sequence originates from a man aged 25-45 years with type 1 diabetes. For the CDR3, the DNA is TGTGCCAGCTCCCGATCCGCCCCTCAGAAGTATGAATCCTACGAGCAGTACTTC. Translation: CASSRSAPQKYESYEQYF.